Detailed here is one T cell receptor (beta chain). At one of its ends the junction is not consistent with the germline gene, which may arise from a read error. Germline V gene lookup returns CDR1 WSHSY and CDR2 SAAADI. The CDR3 is 18 amino acids. This entry belongs to a study of blood T cells in healthy people across ages. With a J-beta primer mix and a sample-barcoded 5' primer, a second PCR ran roughly 6 to 11 cycles. One entry per CDR3 protein results from TCRdb running MiXCR on the 5' RACE reads. Here the sample spans around 1,600,000 distinct CDR3 sequences, approximately 42% being singletons. PBMCs, at least 6 million per sample, were isolated.

Sequencing was carried out using blood. The rearrangement uses TRBV10-2 and TRBJ2-1, with 11 bases matching TRBD2. The TCR comes from a woman between 18 and 30 years old in good health. CDR3 in DNA: TGCGCCAGCAGTCCTGTCCCGACTAGCGGGAAATGGACTAATGGGCAGTTCTTC. This sequence encodes CASSPVPTSGKWTNGQFF.